Sequencing of this T cell receptor beta chain was carried out in a study of human T cells and chemical hapten exposure. Whole-study findings and limits: The number of TCRs above 1 in 1000 frequency did not change after DPC sensitization. As patch test score rose, PT1 expanded TCR counts tended to rise as well.

Each CDR3 protein gets one entry after TCRdb re-called the RACE reads with MiXCR. The data show a few hundred thousand distinct CDR3 sequences, roughly 5% seen once. This clonotype was seen ten or more times. Its antigen is not known. V was clipped by 7 bases and J by 12 bases; unmatched bases: 10. Germline CDR1 SGHAT, CDR2 FQNNGV. The CDR3 consists of 13 residues. Time point: patch test 1, 2 weeks after DPC sensitization. Stated treatment: therapeutic diphenylcyclopropenone sensitization with weekly scalp DPC. The study extracted total RNA from unfractionated whole blood. This sequence originates from a woman between 50 and 59 years old with alopecia areata. Some clones in this sample may be carry-over from other donors' samples. The rearrangement links TRBV11-2 to TRBJ2-7, with 12 bases that match TRBD1. The material was whole blood, obtained in connection with sensitization to the hapten diphenylcyclopropenone (DPC). The CDR3 region is CASTPGTGGHRYF. In DNA form, the CDR3 reads TGTGCCAGCACCCCGGGGACAGGGGGCCATCGGTACTTC.